These 24 T cell receptor beta chains share one sample of origin, sequenced in a study of TIL therapy for anti-PD-1-resistant metastatic lung cancer. The immunoSEQ assay was v3. Only in-frame clones appear in the TCRdb table, and some are missing; sequencing was by immunoSEQ multiplex PCR. The sample holds 95,000 or so clones, just over 65% seen once. Noted time point: pre-treatment sample, taken before nivolumab and TIL therapy. Most excised metastases sampled were pleural nodules or supraclavicular lymph nodes. The material was tumor tissue, obtained at baseline. These receptors came from a person aged 25-85 years with non-small cell lung cancer.

This clone was seen a handful of times. V usage is TRBV19 and J usage is TRBJ2-2, with 7 bases that match TRBD2. J was trimmed by 6 bases and V by 6 bases; bases with no gene match: 10. Looked up from germline, CDR1 is LNHDA and CDR2 is SQIVND (reference sequence). The CDR3 has 15 residues. This CDR3 is CASSLYGGSPGELFF. The CDR3 region has the DNA TGTGCCAGTAGCTTATACGGCGGGAGCCCCGGGGAGCTGTTTTTT.

This clone has more than one count but fewer than ten. The rearrangement links TRBV28 to TRBJ2-2, with a weak D call TRBD1 (8 bases). The CDR3 length is 15 residues. V dropped 5 bases and J dropped 7 bases, with 17 bases sitting between them. Looked up from germline, CDR1 is MDHEN and CDR2 is SYDVKM. CDR3 nucleotide sequence: TGTGCCAGCAGTCTAGACAGGGGAGGGAGCGGGGAGCTGTTTTTT. Translated: CASSLDRGGSGELFF.

This chain connects TRBV29-1 to TRBJ2-1, with D perhaps matching TRBD2 (6 bases). Germline lookup yields CDR1 SQVTM and CDR2 ANQGSEA. This CDR3 is built from 15 residues. Trimming pared 6 bases from V and 8 bases from J, leaving 23 bases between. CDR3 residues: CSVGRIPGLRDEQFF. The CDR3 region has the DNA TGCAGCGTCGGAAGAATACCGGGACTTCGCGATGAGCAGTTCTTC.

This clone was counted a few times. The V and J genes are TRBV19 and TRBJ2-7; the D is unclear. V was trimmed by 6 bases and J by 0 bases, leaving 30 bases between them. Germline V gene data show CDR1 as LNHDA and CDR2 as SQIVND (reference sequence). The CDR3 consists of 20 residues. The CDR3: CASSANYYAQRAKSSYEQYF. In DNA, the CDR3 is TGTGCCAGTAGCGCCAACTATTACGCCCAGCGAGCCAAGAGCTCCTACGAGCAGTACTTC.

The table lists this clone with a count of one. V and J are TRBV3-1 (or the pseudogene TRBV3-2) and TRBJ2-7; either TRBD1 or TRBD2 may supply D (6 bases each). The V gene lost 0 bases and the J gene lost 1 base, with 10 bases spanning the gap. Germline V gene lookup returns CDR1 LGHDT and CDR2 YNNKEL (reference sequence). The CDR3 has 15 residues. Here the CDR3 reads CASSQDWRGSYEQYF. CDR3 sequence (DNA): TGTGCCAGCAGCCAAGATTGGAGGGGGTCCTACGAGCAGTACTTC.

The chain links TRBV20-1 to TRBJ1-4, with 7 bases identical to TRBD1. The CDR3 spans 17 residues. With 3 bases clipped from V and 8 bases from J, the junction kept 18 bases outside the gene matches. Germline V gene data show CDR1 as DFQATT and CDR2 as SNEGSKA (reference sequence). The CDR3 bases are TGCAGTGCTAGTCCCCTGCCCGGGACAGAAGTTAGGGAAAAACTGTTTTTT. This translates into CSASPLPGTEVREKLFF.

This clone was observed a few times. This sequence joins TRBV12-5 and TRBJ1-2; TRBD1 agrees at 8 bases. This CDR3 comprises 16 residues. CDR1 is LGHNT, CDR2 FRNRAP, per germline. J lost 6 bases, V lost 1 base, and 10 bases had no gene match. CDR3 amino acids: CASGLGGRDRGNGYTF. CDR3 nucleotide sequence: TGTGCTAGTGGTTTGGGCGGCCGCGACAGGGGAAATGGCTACACCTTC.

The chain employs TRBV28 and TRBJ2-7; TRBD1 might be the D (7 bases). Germline V gene data show CDR1 as MDHEN and CDR2 as SYDVKM. The length of the CDR3 is 15 residues. Trimming shortened V by 3 bases and J by 3 bases, and 15 bases separated the two germline ends. CDR3 sequence reads: CASSFGGTEDYEQYF. The CDR3 DNA reads TGTGCCAGCAGTTTCGGCGGGACAGAAGACTACGAGCAGTACTTC.

This clone was picked up a small number of times. The V and J genes are TRBV30 and TRBJ2-5, with D unclear. There are 12 residues in the CDR3. The V end was cut by 2 bases, the J end by 5 bases, with 9 bases between. The germline CDR1 and CDR2 sequences are GTSNPN and SVGIG (reference sequence). The CDR3 sequence is CAWSWTGETQYF. The CDR3 coding sequence is TGTGCCTGGAGTTGGACCGGGGAGACCCAGTACTTC.

The J gene is TRBJ1-2, the V gene TRBV5-4; no clear D gene. V was clipped by 4 bases and J by 0 bases, with 10 bases between them. The germline V gene encodes CDR1 SGHNT and CDR2 YYREEE (reference sequence). The CDR3 loop spans 14 amino acids. The chain's CDR3 is CASSNGRTNYGYTF. The CDR3 DNA reads TGTGCCAGCAGCAACGGACGGACTAACTATGGCTACACCTTC. The whole variable domain, remainder taken from reference TRBV5-4 and TRBJ1-2, is ETGVTQSPTHLIKTRGQQVTLRCSSQSGHNTVSWYQQALGQGPQFIFQYYREEENGRGNFPPRFSGLQFPNYSSELNVNALELDDSALYLCASSNGRTNYGYTFGSGTRLTVV.

The chain carries TRBV29-1 and TRBJ2-3; unclear D gene. V lost 7 bases and J lost 1, with 6 bases in between. Germline assignment: CDR1 SQVTM and CDR2 ANQGSEA. The CDR3 extends over 11 amino acids. CDR3 amino acids: CSGYRTDTQYF. CDR3 nucleotide sequence: TGCAGCGGCTACCGCACAGATACGCAGTATTTT.

This clone has only a few counts. The V and J genes are TRBV28 and TRBJ1-6, with 7 bases fitting TRBD1. V lost 5 bases to trimming and J lost 8 bases; unmatched junction nucleotides: 6. The germline V gene has CDR1 MDHEN and CDR2 SYDVKM. CDR3 length: 14 residues. CDR3 DNA sequence: TGTGCCAGCAGTCCGACAGGGATAGATTCACCCCTCCACTTT. Its protein product is CASSPTGIDSPLHF.

The chain joins TRBV3-1 (or the pseudogene TRBV3-2) to TRBJ2-5; D gene ambiguous. Germline V gene sequence: CDR1 LGHDT, CDR2 YNNKEL (reference sequence). V was pared by 0 bases and J by 6 bases, with 5 bases between. The CDR3 extends over 12 amino acids. CDR3 DNA sequence: TGTGCCAGCAGCCAAGAGGGTCAGACCCAGTACTTC. As protein: CASSQEGQTQYF.

This clone was seen only a few times. V usage is TRBV5-1 and J usage is TRBJ1-2; D is ambiguous. Germline values: CDR1 SGHRS, CDR2 YFSETQ. The CDR3 is made up of 13 amino acids. Trimming took off 4 bases at V and 4 bases at J, with 11 bases between the two ends. The CDR3: CASSEDGTYGYTF. The CDR3 region has the DNA TGCGCCAGCAGCGAGGACGGCACCTATGGCTACACCTTC.

This rearrangement joins TRBV6-5 to TRBJ2-4; tentatively, D is TRBD1 or TRBD2 (5 bases each). CDR3 length equals 14 residues. The germline gives CDR1 MNHEY, CDR2 SVGAGI. V was shortened by 2 bases and J by 8 bases, with 13 bases between the two germline ends. CDR3 in DNA: TGTGCCAGCAGTTACGGGACCCCCGGGTACATTCAGTACTTC. Amino acid sequence: CASSYGTPGYIQYF.

This clone was observed a handful of times. This rearrangement joins TRBV29-1 to TRBJ1-2, with unresolved D. Germline CDR1 SQVTM, CDR2 ANQGSEA. Trimming took off 3 bases at V and 11 bases at J, with 4 bases between the two ends. The CDR3 has 8 residues. The CDR3 bases are TGCAGCGTTGACAATTACACCTTC. This encodes CSVDNYTF.

The chain recombines TRBV3-1 (or the pseudogene TRBV3-2) with TRBJ2-1, with 7 bases aligning to TRBD2. Germline assignment: CDR1 LGHDT and CDR2 YNNKEL (reference sequence). The CDR3 totals 16 residues. With V trimmed by 0 bases and J by 4 bases, 6 bases remained unmatched. The CDR3 region is CASSQDGGRGYNEQFF. DNA for the CDR3: TGTGCCAGCAGCCAAGATGGAGGGAGGGGTTACAATGAGCAGTTCTTC.

The rearrangement links TRBV4-3 to TRBJ2-2; D is ambiguous. CDR1 is LGHNA, CDR2 YSLEER, per germline. CDR3 length equals 16 residues. Trimming shortened V by 0 bases and J by 9 bases, and 17 bases separated the two germline ends. The CDR3 DNA follows: TGCGCCAGCAGCCAAGATATCGGGCAGTACGCCCGGGAGCTGTTTTTT. Its translation: CASSQDIGQYARELFF.

The chain links TRBV18 to TRBJ2-5; D is ambiguous. The CDR3 is made up of 14 amino acids. V was pared by 2 bases and J by 1 base, with 8 bases between. In germline, CDR1 is KGHSH, CDR2 LQKENI. The CDR3 reads CASSPGYIQETQYF. The CDR3 region has the DNA TGTGCCAGCTCACCAGGCTATATCCAAGAGACCCAGTACTTC. The full variable domain, its missing parts supplied by reference TRBV18 and TRBJ2-5, is NAGVMQNPRHLVRRRGQEARLRCSPMKGHSHVYWYRQLPEEGLKFMVYLQKENIIDESGMPKERFSAEFPKEGPSILRIQQVVRGDSAAYFCASSPGYIQETQYFGPGTRLLVL.

Within the sample, this clone is medium-sized. This chain links TRBV4-1 with TRBJ2-1; D possibly corresponds to TRBD2 (7 bases). The CDR3 consists of 14 residues. The germline CDR1 and CDR2 sequences are MGHRA and YSYEKL. Deletions cut 3 bases from V and 10 bases from J, with 16 bases between. CDR3 nucleotides: TGCGCCAGCAGCCACTCATCGGCGGGGGCAGAGCAGTTCTTC. Residues: CASSHSSAGAEQFF.

This rearrangement joins TRBV6-5 to TRBJ2-1; a possible D gene is TRBD2 (5 bases). Germline CDR1 MNHEY, CDR2 SVGAGI. The V and J ends lost 4 bases and 3 bases respectively, with 10 bases between them. The CDR3 is made up of 14 amino acids. The CDR3: CASSFRADYNEQFF. The DNA for the CDR3 is TGTGCCAGCAGTTTTAGAGCGGACTACAATGAGCAGTTCTTC.

This clone was seen just once. The rearrangement joins TRBV27 to TRBJ1-1; D is ambiguous. This CDR3 contains 13 residues. Per the germline V gene, CDR1 is MNHEY and CDR2 is SMNVEV (reference sequence). Trimming pared 5 bases from V and 5 bases from J, leaving 12 bases between. Written as DNA, the CDR3 is TGTGCCAGCAGTCCCCGACCGGGAACTGAAGCTTTCTTT. This sequence encodes CASSPRPGTEAFF.

The V gene is TRBV11-2, the J gene TRBJ2-1, with TRBD2 matching over 9 bases. The CDR3 spans 12 residues. Germline V gene data show CDR1 as SGHAT and CDR2 as FQNNGV. The J segment lost 13 bases and the V segment lost 5 bases, leaving 6 bases of the junction unmatched. This CDR3 reads CASSATSGRQFF. The CDR3 nucleotides are TGTGCCAGCAGCGCAACTAGCGGGCGTCAGTTCTTC.

This clone appeared a few times. The V call is TRBV18, the J call TRBJ1-1, with TRBD1 matching 9 bases. This CDR3 region has 14 residues. Germline CDR1 is KGHSH and CDR2 is LQKENI. V gave up 6 bases and J gave up 6 bases; unmatched junction bases: 8. The CDR3: CASSPGQGYAEAFF. In DNA, the CDR3 is TGTGCCAGCTCCCCGGGACAGGGCTATGCTGAAGCTTTCTTT. Using reference TRBV18 and TRBJ1-1 for the parts outside the CDR3, the full variable domain is NAGVMQNPRHLVRRRGQEARLRCSPMKGHSHVYWYRQLPEEGLKFMVYLQKENIIDESGMPKERFSAEFPKEGPSILRIQQVVRGDSAAYFCASSPGQGYAEAFFGQGTRLTVV.